Below, 23 T cell receptor beta chains from the same sample are listed, as sequenced in a study of CD8 T cells in Susac syndrome. Random hexamers were used to reverse transcribe 0.5 to 1 ug of RNA. TCRdb re-analysed the immunoSEQ multiplex PCR reads in MiXCR, keeping a single row per CDR3 protein. The sample lists over 100,000 distinct CDR3 sequences; under 96% were seen once. Sequenced input: CD4+ T cells from PBMCs. The source of these receptors is a human donor with Susac syndrome.

The gene calls are TRBV3-1 and TRBJ2-1; D is unclear. The CDR3 sequence is 12 residues long. Trimming left V 4 bases short and J 7 bases short, with 8 bases between. Per the germline V gene, CDR1 is LGHDT and CDR2 is YNNKEL (reference sequence). CDR3 coding DNA: TGTGCCAGCAGCCCGGCGCAAAATGAGCAGTTCTTC. It is translated as CASSPAQNEQFF.

The rearrangement links TRBV7-8 to TRBJ2-1; 15 bases agree with TRBD2. The CDR3 loop spans 17 amino acids. Germline values: CDR1 SGHVS, CDR2 FQNEAQ. V trimming: 5 bases; J trimming: 8 bases; junction bases outside the gene matches: 10. CDR3: CASSLRTSGRERDEQFF. The CDR3 nucleotides read TGTGCCAGCAGCCTTAGGACTAGCGGGAGGGAAAGGGATGAGCAGTTCTTC.

This clonotype was counted a single time. The rearrangement links TRBV5-4 to TRBJ2-5, with D hard to call. CDR3 length equals 13 residues. Trimming took 2 bases from V and 2 from J, leaving 7 bases between them. Germline assignment: CDR1 SGHNT and CDR2 YYREEE (reference sequence). CDR3 DNA: TGTGCCAGCAGCTTTGCGGCACAAGAGACCCAGTACTTC. Translation: CASSFAAQETQYF.

This chain connects TRBV6-1 to TRBJ1-1; possible D gene TRBD1, 6 bases. The CDR3 is made up of 13 amino acids. Germline V gives CDR1 MNHNS, CDR2 SASEGT. V lost 4 bases, J lost 4 bases, and 10 bases lay in between. This CDR3 reads CASSGRQVTEAFF. The CDR3, as DNA: TGTGCCAGCAGTGGGAGACAGGTCACTGAAGCTTTCTTT.

The V call is TRBV30, the J call TRBJ2-2; D is unclear. Germline V lookup: CDR1 GTSNPN, CDR2 SVGIG (reference sequence). V lost 0 bases to trimming and J lost 6 bases, with 11 bases between them. The CDR3 consists of 14 residues. The chain's CDR3 is CAWSVIKSAGELFF. DNA for the CDR3: TGTGCCTGGAGTGTCATAAAGTCGGCCGGGGAGCTGTTTTTT.

The rearrangement links TRBV25-1 to TRBJ2-1; 7 bases line up with TRBD2. V lost 4 bases to trimming and J lost 4 bases; unmatched junction nucleotides: 10. Looked up from germline, CDR1 is MGHDK and CDR2 is SYGVNS. CDR3 length equals 16 residues. In DNA, the CDR3 is TGTGCCAGCAGTGTACTAGCGTCTACGACTTACAATGAGCAGTTCTTC. This sequence encodes CASSVLASTTYNEQFF.

In its sample, this clonotype was seen once. The chain carries TRBV30 and TRBJ1-2; 9 positions agree with TRBD1. CDR1 GTSNPN and CDR2 SVGIG come from the germline V gene (reference sequence). The CDR3 has 14 residues. The ends lost 0 bases at V and 7 bases at J; junction bases unmatched: 6. The CDR3 loop is CAWSVTGGQFGYTF. CDR3 DNA: TGTGCCTGGAGTGTTACAGGGGGCCAGTTTGGCTACACCTTC.

The CDR3 DNA reads as TGTGCCACCAGCAGAGAGTCTAGCCGGTGGAATGAGCAGTTCTTC. This sequence encodes CATSRESSRWNEQFF. The chain is built from TRBV15 and TRBJ2-1; D perhaps matches TRBD2 (5 bases). This CDR3 region has 15 residues. The germline V and J ends were trimmed by 0 bases and 7 bases, with 13 bases remaining between them. The V gene's germline CDR1 is LNHNV and CDR2 YYDKDF (reference sequence).

The genes are TRBV29-1 and TRBJ2-1; a weak D match, TRBD2 (6 bases). The CDR3 runs 14 residues. Germline assignment: CDR1 SQVTM and CDR2 ANQGSEA. Trimming took off 6 bases at V and 2 bases at J, with 14 bases between the two ends. The CDR3 DNA sequence: TGCAGCGTCCTTAGCGGCGCTACCTACAATGAGCAGTTCTTC. Translation: CSVLSGATYNEQFF.

The gene calls are TRBV12-3 or TRBV12-4 and TRBJ2-1; D gene ambiguous. Trimming pared 1 base from V and 8 bases from J, leaving 3 bases between. The CDR3 sequence is 11 residues long. The CDR3 nucleotides read TGTGCCAGCAGTTTAGTGGATGAGCAGTTCTTC. Translating gives CASSLVDEQFF.

The V gene is TRBV2, the J gene TRBJ2-2; D not certain. The CDR3 length is 15 residues. Germline V gives CDR1 SNHLY, CDR2 FYNNEI. V shed 7 bases and J shed 4 bases, with 16 bases lying between them. The CDR3 spells CASTPDDIATGELFF. The CDR3 nucleotides are TGTGCCAGCACCCCCGATGACATCGCCACCGGGGAGCTGTTTTTT.

The gene calls are TRBV15 and TRBJ2-3, with a possible D match to TRBD1 (6 bases). CDR3 length equals 15 residues. Germline V gives CDR1 LNHNV, CDR2 YYDKDF (reference sequence). V shed 5 bases and J shed 1 base, with 13 bases lying between them. The CDR3 coding sequence is TGTGCCACCAGCGGTTGGACAGCCCGCACAGATACGCAGTATTTT. The encoded protein is CATSGWTARTDTQYF.

This sequence joins TRBV5-6 and TRBJ2-7; 8 positions match TRBD1. Looked up from germline, CDR1 is SGHDT and CDR2 is YYEEEE. This CDR3 comprises 15 residues. The V gene end was trimmed by 0 bases and the J gene end by 5 bases; junction bases not matched to a gene: 7. The CDR3 here is CASSLVGTGGNEQYF. As DNA, the CDR3 is TGTGCCAGCAGCTTGGTCGGCACAGGGGGAAACGAGCAGTACTTC.

The rearrangement links TRBV6-6 to TRBJ2-1; 10 bases align to TRBD2. Germline loops: CDR1 MNHNY, CDR2 SVGAGI (reference sequence). The CDR3 spans 16 residues. V shed 0 bases and J 6 bases; nucleotides not matched to a gene: 5. CDR3 bases: TGTGCCAGCAGTTACTCGAACCTAGCGGGAGTCAATGAGCAGTTCTTC. Its protein is CASSYSNLAGVNEQFF.

The sample holds a few counts of this clonotype. The CDR3 sequence is CASSQVGNTIYF. The DNA for the CDR3 is TGTGCCAGCAGCCAAGTGGGTAACACCATATATTTT. The chain is built from TRBV4-2 and TRBJ1-3; D remains ambiguous. V lost 1 base and J lost 7, with 5 bases in between. Germline values: CDR1 LGHNA, CDR2 YNFKEQ. The CDR3 contains 12 residues.

The V and J genes are TRBV12-3 or TRBV12-4 and TRBJ1-5; the D is unclear. The V end was cut by 7 bases, the J end by 5 bases, with 12 bases between. CDR3 length equals 13 residues. The CDR3 region has the DNA TGTGCCAGCACTGGATCTGCTTATCAGCCCCAGCATTTT. This gives the protein CASTGSAYQPQHF.

The chain couples TRBV15 to TRBJ2-2; D might be TRBD1 (5 bases). CDR1 and CDR2 (germline): LNHNV, YYDKDF (reference sequence). Deletions cut 5 bases from V and 4 bases from J, with 20 bases between. CDR3 length equals 17 residues. The CDR3 bases are TGTGCCACCAGCTCCGAAAGGGTCAGGGTGGGCACCGGGGAGCTGTTTTTT. It specifies CATSSERVRVGTGELFF. The full variable domain, in which reference TRBV15 and TRBJ2-2 provide the parts outside the CDR3, is DAMVIQNPRYQVTQFGKPVTLSCSQTLNHNVMYWYQQKSSQAPKLLFHYYDKDFNNEADTPDNFQSRRPNTSFCFLDIRSPGLGDTAMYLCATSSERVRVGTGELFFGEGSRLTVL.

The chain combines TRBV29-1 with TRBJ2-1, with D tentatively TRBD1 (6 bases). Trimming removed 5 bases from V and 9 bases from J, with 14 bases in between. This CDR3 has 12 residues. CDR1 is SQVTM and CDR2 is ANQGSEA in the germline V gene. This CDR3 is CSVPERGIEQFF. The CDR3 DNA reads TGCAGCGTTCCCGAGAGGGGGATTGAGCAGTTCTTC.

The rearrangement joins TRBV7-3 to TRBJ2-7; possible D gene TRBD2, 6 bases. This CDR3 is built from 14 residues. The ends were cut back, 5 bases at V and 9 bases at J, with 20 bases in the middle. Germline V gene sequence: CDR1 SGHTA, CDR2 FQGTGA. CDR3 coding DNA: TGTGCCAGCAGCCCCGACGGGGGTTCTATGGCGCAGTACTTC. It translates to CASSPDGGSMAQYF.

The rearrangement joins TRBV7-2 to TRBJ2-3, with TRBD2 identical over 9 bases. V was pared by 3 bases and J by 2 bases, with 9 bases of the junction left unmatched. CDR1 is SGHTA and CDR2 is FQGNSA in the germline V gene. This CDR3 contains 17 residues. In DNA, the CDR3 is TGTGCCAGCAGCTTGATGACTAGCGGCGAATTCACAGATACGCAGTATTTT. Translated: CASSLMTSGEFTDTQYF.

V and J are TRBV28 and TRBJ2-7; unclear D gene. This CDR3 has 16 residues. V lost 8 bases, J lost 0 bases, and 20 bases lay in between. The germline CDR1 and CDR2 sequences are MDHEN and SYDVKM. The CDR3 reads CASGAGGSPSSYEQYF. In DNA form, the CDR3 reads TGTGCCAGCGGCGCTGGCGGCAGCCCGAGCTCCTACGAGCAGTACTTC.

The chain combines TRBV20-1 with TRBJ1-4, with D possibly being TRBD1 (5 bases). CDR3 length: 15 amino acids. Trimming left V 1 base short and J 0 bases short, with 9 bases between. From germline, CDR1 is DFQATT and CDR2 SNEGSKA (reference sequence). The CDR3 is CSARGQGSTNEKLFF. Here the CDR3 DNA reads TGCAGTGCTAGAGGGCAGGGTTCAACTAATGAAAAACTGTTTTTT.

This chain links TRBV7-2 with TRBJ2-7, with 12 bases lining up with TRBD2. J was trimmed by 6 bases and V by 1 base; bases with no gene match: 10. The CDR3 is 17 residues long. From germline, CDR1 is SGHTA and CDR2 FQGNSA. The chain's CDR3 is CASSLVRSSGRGVEQYF. The CDR3 coding sequence is TGTGCCAGCAGCTTAGTGAGGTCTAGCGGGAGGGGAGTCGAGCAGTACTTC. Full variable domain (rest looked up from reference TRBV7-2 and TRBJ2-7): GAGVSQSPSNKVTEKGKDVELRCDPISGHTALYWYRQSLGQGLEFLIYFQGNSAPDKSGLPSDRFSAERTGGSVSTLTIQRTQQEDSAVYLCASSLVRSSGRGVEQYFGPGTRLTVT.